Reported below is one TCR beta chain. There is no known antigen for this receptor. There are no base qualities to consult, and no much larger clone falls within one base. Each collaborating institution followed its own protocols to collect whole blood in K2EDTA tubes. For TCRbeta analysis, collaborator samples were shipped as frozen whole blood, as isolated PBMCs, or as DNA extracted from either sample type. The record originates from a study of blood T cell repertoires in COVID-19 (dated by TCRdb to 2020 to 2022). As for the study more broadly: Samples from collaborators originated in the United States, Italy and Spain and spanned both the acute and convalescent phases of COVID-19. The dataset comprised deeply sampled blood TCRbeta repertoires from subjects exposed to, actively infected with, or recovered from COVID-19. A freely available public database, intended as a resource for researchers studying the immune response to SARS-CoV-2, is where the repertoires were released. The samples were drawn from two sources: the first 160 participants of the ongoing ImmuneRACE study, and about 1,300 subjects contributed by 6 global collaborators. HLA class I and class II types, where available, came from metadata supplied by the sample provider rather than from assay-based typing. The prospective study material was composed of cDNA or gDNA derived from T cells, B-cell-depleted T cells, or PBMCs. The sample metadata nearly always contained a de-identified subject ID, COVID-19 status, age in years and sex. General conclusions and limits of the study: How much clinical and demographic metadata was included differed by source and by participant, and the metadata was provided uncurated.

The immunoSEQ Assay, a bias-controlled multiplex PCR, was used to amplify TCRbeta CDR3 regions from genomic DNA. In the authors' own workflow: The number of nucleated cells in each sample was estimated from the amplification of reference gene primers within the assay. Sequence reads were collapsed and filtered to measure the absolute abundance of every unique TCRbeta CDR3 rearrangement. Productive Simpson clonality was computed per sample as the square root of Simpson's diversity index over productive rearrangements. TCRdb retrieved this table from immuneACCESS and kept in-frame rearrangements only. Not all clones are present; in checked studies, unresolved V genes account for under half, and no reason is known for the remainder. Clone size and V and J calls were adopted from that table, with D and trimming inferred from the DNA. The sample contains 300,000 to 350,000 clones, approximately 86% of them found a single time. The ten largest clones capture about 2.3% of the sample.

The germline V gene encodes CDR1 MDHEN and CDR2 SYDVKM. The CDR3 sequence holds 16 residues, the cysteine and phenylalanine included. Here the CDR3 DNA is all that survives: 48 bases in frame from base 1. V is reduced by 6 bases and J by 2 bases, leaving a spacing of 17 bases between them. The receptor comes from a man between 18 and 29 years old with active or convalescent COVID-19. This receptor chain uses TRBV28 and TRBJ1-5; there is no confident call for the D gene. The sequenced material came from peripheral blood. The CDR3 reads CASRILGSSGNQPQHF. The bases are TGTGCCAGCAGAATACTCGGGAGTTCGGGCAATCAGCCCCAGCATTTT.